These T cell receptor beta chains were read from a single sample in a study of beta chain features in type 1 diabetes. Profiling relied on immunoSEQ multiplex PCR, and the TCRdb table lists in-frame clones only, not all of them. The top ten hold around 0.045% of the sample, which has about 350,000 clones, 15% to 20% seen once. What was sequenced was naive CD4+ T cells from blood. The receptors shown here come from a young woman in good health. Both conserved end residues are part of each CDR3. A D gene is named only where the DNA matches it firmly. Clone sizes are given selectively: once, few, many, or a class where the clone is expanded.

abundance | len | j_gene | d_gene | v_gene | CDR3aa | CDR3nt
NA | 13 | TRBJ2-7 | TRBD1 | TRBV11-1 | CASSWGTAYEQYF | TGTGCCAGCAGCTGGGGGACAGCTTACGAGCAGTACTTC
few | 13 | TRBJ2-7 | NA | TRBV4-1 | CASSQPLSYEQYF | TGCGCCAGCAGCCAACCCCTCAGCTACGAGCAGTACTTC
few | 13 | TRBJ1-1 | TRBD1 | TRBV4-1 | CASSQEEGARAFF | TGCGCCAGCAGCCAAGAGGAGGGGGCTCGTGCTTTCTTT
NA | 14 | TRBJ1-2 | NA | TRBV5-4 | CASRDRPGDYGYTF | TGTGCCAGCAGGGACCGCCCGGGGGACTATGGCTACACCTTC
NA | 16 | TRBJ1-5 | TRBD1 | TRBV12-5 | CASGLGTGGWNQPQHF | TGTGCTAGTGGTTTGGGGACAGGGGGGTGGAATCAGCCCCAGCATTTT
NA | 12 | TRBJ1-3 | NA | TRBV30 | CAWTGSGNTIYF | TGTGCCTGGACAGGGTCTGGAAACACCATATATTTT
few | 17 | TRBJ1-5 | TRBD1 | TRBV7-9 | CASSLALAGGNNQPQHF | TGTGCCAGCAGCTTAGCGCTCGCAGGGGGCAACAATCAGCCCCAGCATTTT
few | 11 | TRBJ1-2 | TRBD1 | TRBV30 | CACQGAGGYTF | TGTGCCTGTCAGGGGGCCGGGGGCTACACCTTC
NA | 14 | TRBJ1-1 | NA | TRBV9 | CASSPQTGNTEAFF | TGTGCCAGCAGCCCACAGACAGGGAACACTGAAGCTTTCTTT
few | 13 | TRBJ2-7 | NA | TRBV30 | CAWSVNGGYEQYF | TGTGCCTGGAGTGTAAACGGTGGCTACGAGCAGTACTTC
NA | 9 | TRBJ1-2 | NA | TRBV29-1 | CSVVSGYTF | TGCAGCGTTGTGAGTGGCTACACCTTC
many | 13 | TRBJ2-5 | NA | TRBV7-9 | CASSLGAQETQYF | TGTGCCAGCAGCTTGGGAGCTCAGGAGACCCAGTACTTC
few | 13 | TRBJ1-2 | NA | TRBV6-1 | CASSPDTNYGYTF | TGTGCCAGCAGTCCCGACACCAACTATGGCTACACCTTC
once | 16 | TRBJ2-3 | TRBD2 | TRBV30 | CAWRASGGIPTDTQYF | TGTGCCTGGAGGGCTAGCGGGGGGATTCCCACAGATACGCAGTATTTT
few | 12 | TRBJ2-7 | NA | TRBV5-1 | CASSLPNYEQYF | TGCGCCAGCAGCCTTCCTAACTACGAGCAGTACTTC
NA | 17 | TRBJ2-5 | NA | TRBV5-1 | CASSPGRDTPSGETQYF | TGCGCCAGCAGCCCCGGGCGCGACACCCCGTCGGGGGAGACCCAGTACTTC
NA | 15 | TRBJ2-1 | TRBD2 | TRBV7-3 | CASSYSAGGYNEQFF | TGTGCCAGCAGTTACTCAGCGGGGGGGTACAATGAGCAGTTCTTC
few | 13 | TRBJ2-2 | TRBD1 | TRBV30 | CAWGTGDTGELFF | TGTGCCTGGGGGACAGGCGACACCGGGGAGCTGTTTTTT
NA | 15 | TRBJ1-2 | NA | TRBV7-9 | CASSLQAMSNYGYTF | TGTGCCAGCAGCCTACAGGCTATGTCTAACTATGGCTACACCTTC
NA | 13 | TRBJ2-1 | TRBD2 | TRBV30 | CAWNPGTSGEQFF | TGTGCCTGGAATCCCGGGACTAGCGGAGAGCAGTTCTTC
NA | 14 | TRBJ2-7 | NA | TRBV6-6 | CASSATRLAAEQYF | TGTGCCAGCAGTGCAACTAGATTAGCGGCTGAGCAGTACTTC
few | 14 | TRBJ1-2 | TRBD1 | TRBV5-1 | CASSRQDRVGGYTF | TGCGCCAGCAGCCGACAAGACAGGGTCGGTGGCTACACCTTC
NA | 15 | TRBJ1-5 | TRBD1 | TRBV7-2 | CASSLVGTGNQPQHF | TGTGCCAGCAGCTTAGTGGGGACAGGGAATCAGCCCCAGCATTTT
few | 13 | TRBJ2-1 | TRBD1 | TRBV5-1 | CASSLEDRAARFF | TGCGCCAGCAGCTTGGAGGACAGGGCCGCACGGTTCTTC
NA | 16 | TRBJ1-4 | NA | TRBV12-5 | CASGLVLGSWEEKLFF | TGTGCTAGTGGTTTGGTACTCGGGAGCTGGGAGGAAAAACTGTTTTTT
few | 15 | TRBJ1-2 | TRBD1 | TRBV5-4 | CASSATGGASSGYTF | TGTGCCAGCAGCGCTACAGGGGGCGCGAGTAGTGGCTACACCTTC
NA | 16 | TRBJ2-5 | TRBD2 | TRBV4-1 | CASSQERLAGGETQYF | TGCGCCAGCAGCCAAGAGCGCCTAGCGGGAGGAGAGACCCAGTACTTC
few | 13 | TRBJ2-2 | NA | TRBV4-1 | CASSQAGAGELFF | TGCGCCAGCAGCCAAGCAGGGGCCGGGGAGCTGTTTTTT
once | 13 | TRBJ2-7 | NA | TRBV28 | CASRIGLSYEQYF | TGTGCCAGCAGAATCGGACTATCCTACGAGCAGTACTTC
NA | 14 | TRBJ2-5 | TRBD2 | TRBV9 | CASSRLAGQETQYF | TGTGCCAGCAGCCGTCTAGCGGGCCAAGAGACCCAGTACTTC
NA | 15 | TRBJ1-4 | NA | TRBV29-1 | CSALRQASTNEKLFF | TGCAGCGCCCTGAGGCAAGCCTCAACTAATGAAAAACTGTTTTTT
NA | 15 | TRBJ2-2 | TRBD1 | TRBV29-1 | CSVRNLGQFGGELFF | TGCAGCGTTCGGAACCTGGGACAGTTCGGCGGGGAGCTGTTTTTT
few | 14 | TRBJ2-1 | NA | TRBV29-1 | CSVGQASSYNEQFF | TGCAGCGTTGGACAGGCCAGCTCCTACAATGAGCAGTTCTTC
few | 13 | TRBJ1-2 | TRBD1 | TRBV30 | CAWFSDRAGGYTF | TGTGCCTGGTTCTCCGACAGGGCGGGTGGCTACACCTTC
NA | 14 | TRBJ1-1 | NA | TRBV7-9 | CASSFGAGNTEAFF | TGTGCCAGCAGCTTCGGAGCGGGGAACACTGAAGCTTTCTTT
NA | 16 | TRBJ2-1 | TRBD2 | TRBV30 | CAWSRLTGLAGAEQFF | TGTGCCTGGAGTAGGCTAACGGGACTAGCGGGAGCTGAGCAGTTCTTC
few | 13 | TRBJ2-7 | TRBD1 | TRBV19 | CASTGQGGYEQYF | TGTGCCAGTACGGGACAGGGGGGATACGAGCAGTACTTC
NA | 15 | TRBJ2-5 | TRBD2 | TRBV7-9 | CASSLVLADQETQYF | TGTGCCAGCAGCTTGGTTCTAGCGGACCAAGAGACCCAGTACTTC
NA | 14 | TRBJ1-6 | TRBD1 | TRBV5-4 | CASSLNQGDSPLHF | TGTGCCAGCAGCTTGAACCAGGGGGATTCACCCCTCCACTTT
NA | 13 | TRBJ2-7 | NA | TRBV13 | CASRKAGVLSRNF | TGTGCCAGCAGAAAGGCCGGGGTTCTGTCTCGGAACTTC
NA | 15 | TRBJ2-5 | TRBD1 | TRBV19 | CASSNHGTGKETQYF | TGTGCCAGTAGTAACCATGGGACAGGGAAAGAGACCCAGTACTTC
few | 19 | TRBJ2-6 | TRBD1 | TRBV9 | CASSVARDRALRGANVLTF | TGTGCCAGCAGCGTAGCCCGGGACAGGGCCCTCAGGGGGGCCAACGTCCTGACTTTC
NA | 13 | TRBJ2-7 | TRBD1 | TRBV29-1 | CSVTGQGTYEQYF | TGCAGCGTCACCGGACAGGGAACCTACGAGCAGTACTTC
few | 18 | TRBJ2-7 | TRBD1 | TRBV7-2 | CASSSGQGLVGFRTEQYF | TGTGCCAGCAGCTCGGGACAGGGTTTGGTCGGTTTTCGAACCGAGCAGTACTTC
NA | 14 | TRBJ1-2 | NA | TRBV4-1 | CASSQVLSNYGYTF | TGCGCCAGCAGCCAAGTCCTCAGTAACTATGGCTACACCTTC
few | 15 | TRBJ2-4 | TRBD1 | TRBV5-4 | CASTRGTGNQNIQYF | TGTGCCAGCACCCGTGGGACAGGGAACCAAAACATTCAGTACTTC
NA | 14 | TRBJ1-2 | TRBD1 | TRBV5-4 | CASSRGQWEYGYTF | TGTGCCAGCAGCCGGGGACAGTGGGAGTATGGCTACACCTTC
NA | 11 | TRBJ2-7 | NA | TRBV2 | CASSPAYEQYF | TGTGCCAGCAGTCCGGCCTACGAGCAGTACTTC
NA | 15 | TRBJ1-2 | TRBD1 | TRBV6-5 | CASSYSISGGDGYTF | TGTGCCAGCAGTTACTCGATCTCAGGGGGAGATGGCTACACCTTC
NA | 17 | TRBJ1-1 | TRBD1 | TRBV4-3 | CASSQSPGGGLNTEAFF | TGCGCCAGCAGCCAAAGTCCAGGGGGAGGATTGAACACTGAAGCTTTCTTT
few | 15 | TRBJ2-7 | TRBD2 | TRBV4-3 | CASSQDSGGAYEQYF | TGCGCCAGCAGCCAAGACTCCGGGGGGGCCTACGAGCAGTACTTC
few | 14 | TRBJ1-2 | NA | TRBV30 | CAWIRTPTNYGYTF | TGTGCCTGGATTAGGACACCAACTAACTATGGCTACACCTTC
NA | 16 | TRBJ1-1 | TRBD1 | TRBV6-5 | CASSYRDRGRNAEAFF | TGTGCCAGCAGTTATAGGGACAGGGGGCGCAACGCTGAAGCTTTCTTT
NA | 14 | TRBJ2-3 | NA | TRBV5-1 | CASSLAAGPDTQYF | TGCGCCAGCAGCTTGGCCGCAGGGCCAGATACGCAGTATTTT
few | 15 | TRBJ1-5 | TRBD1 | TRBV7-3 | CASSSPDRGHQPQHF | TGTGCCAGCAGCTCCCCGGACAGGGGGCATCAGCCCCAGCATTTT
NA | 14 | TRBJ2-2 | NA | TRBV25-1 | CASHPGKIGGELFF | TGTGCCAGCCATCCGGGGAAAATAGGCGGGGAGCTGTTTTTT
NA | 11 | TRBJ2-7 | NA | TRBV20-1 | CSAPPGDEQYF | TGCAGTGCTCCACCCGGGGACGAGCAGTACTTC